Below, 18 T cell receptor beta chains from the same sample are listed, as sequenced in a study of T cell clonality in common variable immunodeficiency. Data came from immunoSEQ multiplex PCR; TCRdb stores just in-frame clones and leaves some out. The repertoire has tens of thousands of clones, none seen only once; the ten largest take roughly 5.5%. What was sequenced was peripheral blood mononuclear cells. Receptors originate from a person aged 18-70 years in good health.

This clone was counted many times. The CDR3 end lies 3 residues beyond the end of the read and is filled in from the germline J gene. The J gene is TRBJ2-2, the V gene TRBV20-1, with 8 bases aligning to TRBD2. Germline V gene sequence: CDR1 DFQATT, CDR2 SNEGSKA (reference sequence). This CDR3 has 14 amino acids. V shed 6 bases and J 5 bases; nucleotides not matched to a gene: 8. The part of the CDR3 DNA that was read is TGCAGTGCCATAAGCGGGAGAAGGACCGGGGAG. Its protein product is CSAISGRRTGE. The whole CDR3 region reads CSAISGRRTGELFF.

This clone has at least ten counts. With the read ending 3 residues before the CDR3 end, the germline J gene is used to fill in that end. The V gene is TRBV5-1, the J gene TRBJ1-5; tentatively, D is TRBD1 (5 bases). Between the trimmed V and J ends, which lost 2 bases and 8 bases, there was a span of 11 bases. CDR1 is SGHRS, CDR2 YFSETQ, per germline. The CDR3 loop spans 13 amino acids. The sequenced part of the CDR3 DNA is TGCGCCAGCAGCTTTTCAGGGCCAGAGCCC. This sequence encodes CASSFSGPEP. The entire CDR3 reads CASSFSGPEPQHF.

This clone came up many times. The read gets to within 3 residues of the CDR3 end, and the germline J gene fills in the rest. This rearrangement joins TRBV30 to TRBJ2-7, with D perhaps matching TRBD1 or TRBD2 (5 bases each). Per germline, CDR1 GTSNPN and CDR2 SVGIG (reference sequence). CDR3 size: 16 residues. Deletions cut 3 bases from V and 1 base from J, with 19 bases between. Incomplete CDR3 DNA: TGTGCCTGGAGCCTTCTGAGAGGGGCGAGGTCCTACGAG. It codes for CAWSLLRGARSYE. The entire CDR3 protein reads CAWSLLRGARSYEQYF.

This clone was counted at least ten times. The CDR3 goes on 3 residues after the read ends, and that part is filled in from the germline J gene. The rearrangement uses TRBV5-1 and TRBJ2-5, with D possibly TRBD1 on 6 matching bases. Germline values: CDR1 SGHRS, CDR2 YFSETQ. Trimming shortened V by 0 bases and J by 5 bases, and 11 bases separated the two germline ends. The CDR3 extends over 14 amino acids. This CDR3 reads CASSLEAGDETQYF. The CDR3 DNA, read in part, is TGCGCCAGCAGCTTGGAGGCAGGGGATGAGACC. Full variable domain (rest looked up from reference TRBV5-1 and TRBJ2-5): KAGVTQTPRYLIKTRGQQVTLSCSPISGHRSVSWYQQTPGQGLQFLFEYFSETQRNKGNFPGRFSGRQFSNSRSEMNVSTLELGDSALYLCASSLEAGDETQYFGPGTRLLVL.

This clone was observed many times. One junction end does not reproduce the germline sequence, and a read error may be involved. The read comes to an end 3 residues before the CDR3 does, leaving the germline J gene to fill in the end. The chain is built from TRBV4-2 and TRBJ2-2; TRBD1 might be the D (6 bases). The germline CDR1 and CDR2 sequences are LGHNA and YNFKEQ. The CDR3 extends over 16 amino acids. The CDR3 protein is CASSQAPGEMTGELFF. The CDR3 bases that were read are TGCGCCAGCAGCCAAGCCCCAGGGGAGATGACCGGGGAG.

This clone was seen repeatedly, ten times or more. The observed sequence ends 3 residues before the CDR3 terminus, with the missing tail filled in from the germline J gene. The V and J genes are TRBV7-3 and TRBJ2-3; 9 bases match TRBD1. The trim removed 2 bases at V and 4 bases at J, leaving 7 bases unmatched. The CDR3 loop spans 16 amino acids. From germline, CDR1 is SGHTA and CDR2 FQGTGA. The sequenced part of the CDR3 DNA is TGTGCCAGCAGCTTATGGACAGGGGCTGCCTCAGATACG. This encodes CASSLWTGAASDT. The whole CDR3 reads CASSLWTGAASDTQYF.

This clone came up many times. Coverage ceases 3 residues before the CDR3 finishes, and the germline J gene fills in the end. This sequence joins TRBV18 and TRBJ1-2; 7 nucleotides line up with TRBD1. Germline CDR1 reads KGHSH; CDR2 reads LQKENI. This CDR3 is built from 15 residues. The CDR3 reads CASSPWDSSVGGYTF. CDR3 DNA, as far as it was read: TGTGCCAGCTCACCATGGGACAGCTCCGTGGGGGGC.

This clone was detected many times. Coverage ceases 3 residues before the CDR3 finishes, and the germline J gene fills in the end. The V call is TRBV6-2 or TRBV6-3, the J call TRBJ1-2; 9 bases agree with TRBD1. The CDR3 length is 16 residues. Germline V gene sequence: CDR1 MNHEY, CDR2 SVGEGT. The DNA read from the CDR3 is TGTGCCAGCAGAGACGCCACAGGGGGCGAAAGAATACGC. Encoded protein: CASRDATGGERIR. The complete CDR3 sequence is CASRDATGGERIRYTF.

This clone was picked up many times. The read ends 3 residues before the CDR3 terminus; that terminus is restored from the germline J gene. V usage is TRBV28 and J usage is TRBJ2-5, with D possibly matching TRBD2 (6 bases). This CDR3 is built from 16 residues. The germline CDR1 and CDR2 sequences are MDHEN and SYDVKM. Trimming left V 5 bases short and J 0 bases short, with 16 bases between. This CDR3 reads CASSPPRREDQETQYF. CDR3 DNA (partial): TGTGCCAGCAGTCCCCCGCGCAGGGAGGACCAAGAGACC.

Ten or more counts support this clone. The read falls 3 residues short of the CDR3 end, and the missing part is taken from the germline J gene. This sequence joins TRBV2 and TRBJ2-3; 13 nucleotides agree with TRBD2. CDR1 is SNHLY and CDR2 is FYNNEI in the germline V gene. The junction had 5 bases not matched to a gene; V was cut back by 5 bases and J by 3 bases. CDR3 length: 16 amino acids. The sequenced CDR3 bases are TGTGCCAGCAGTCGGACTAGCGGGAGTTCGACAGATACG. This gives the protein CASSRTSGSSTDT. The whole CDR3 region reads CASSRTSGSSTDTQYF.

This clone appeared many times. The sequence runs out 3 residues before the end of the CDR3; the remainder is reconstructed from the germline J gene. This rearrangement joins TRBV20-1 to TRBJ2-1; 10 bases match TRBD2. The V gene end was trimmed by 5 bases and the J gene end by 8 bases; junction bases not matched to a gene: 9. The CDR3 is 14 residues long. Germline CDR1 reads DFQATT; CDR2 reads SNEGSKA (reference sequence). Incomplete CDR3 DNA: TGCAGTGCTTTAAGCGGGAGGGTCATGGATGAG. Its translation: CSALSGRVMDE. In full, the CDR3 reads CSALSGRVMDEQFF.

This clone was detected ten times or more. The sequenced fragment ends 3 residues before the CDR3 boundary, so the rest is inferred from the germline J gene. The rearrangement joins TRBV18 to TRBJ2-1; TRBD2 matches at 11 bases. This CDR3 is built from 15 residues. V lost 4 bases, J lost 9 bases, and 8 bases stayed unmatched. The germline CDR1 and CDR2 sequences are KGHSH and LQKENI. CDR3: CASSQIAGGLGEQFF. The covered CDR3 bases are TGTGCCAGCTCACAAATAGCGGGAGGGCTAGGTGAG.

This clone has ten or more counts. The read terminates 3 residues before the CDR3 end, so the remaining end is supplied by the germline J gene. The rearrangement links TRBV5-1 to TRBJ1-3, with 10 bases matching TRBD1. The V segment lost 1 base and the J segment 3 bases; nucleotides outside the gene matches: 4. Germline assignment: CDR1 SGHRS and CDR2 YFSETQ. The CDR3 is 16 amino acids. Partial CDR3 DNA: TGCGCCAGCAGCTTGCGACAGGGGGCTGTTGGAAACACC. Protein product: CASSLRQGAVGNT. The full-length CDR3 reads as CASSLRQGAVGNTIYF.

This clone was counted many times. The sequenced fragment ends 3 residues before the CDR3 boundary, so the rest is inferred from the germline J gene. V and J are TRBV7-2 and TRBJ1-4; D uncertain. Trimming cost V 0 bases and J 0 bases, with 8 bases left between them. The CDR3 totals 16 residues. Looked up from germline, CDR1 is SGHTA and CDR2 is FQGNSA. The CDR3 region is CASSLATTATNEKLFF. Partial CDR3 DNA: TGTGCCAGCAGCTTAGCAACGACTGCAACTAATGAAAAA.

This clone has at least ten counts. The read is 3 residues too short to cover the CDR3 end, so that end is filled in from the germline J gene. The rearrangement joins TRBV12-3 or TRBV12-4 to TRBJ2-1; D is undetermined. The CDR3 is 14 amino acids. V was shortened by 2 bases and J by 0 bases, with 5 bases between the two germline ends. The CDR3 spells CASSLRLSYNEQFF. The CDR3 DNA, read in part, is TGTGCCAGCAGTTTAAGACTCTCCTACAATGAG.

At least ten counts were recorded for this clone. The read halts 3 residues ahead of the CDR3 end, with the missing end drawn from the germline J gene. The rearrangement uses TRBV20-1 and TRBJ2-3; 11 bases agree with TRBD2. The CDR3 has 15 residues. Unmatched junction bases numbered 10, after V lost 6 bases and J lost 5 bases. Germline V gene data show CDR1 as DFQATT and CDR2 as SNEGSKA (reference sequence). CDR3 sequence reads: CSATVSGRAVDTQYF. The CDR3 DNA, read in part, is TGCAGTGCCACCGTTAGCGGGAGGGCCGTAGATACG.

This clone was detected ten times or more. The CDR3 is cut off 3 residues early in the read; its end comes from the germline J gene. The rearrangement uses TRBV7-8 and TRBJ2-7, with 7 bases identical to TRBD2. Trimming at V came to 1 base and at J to 6 bases, leaving 12 bases not matched to a gene. Germline-derived CDR1 and CDR2 are SGHVS and FQNEAQ. This CDR3 contains 16 residues. The CDR3: CASSLVSAGEGLEQYF. CDR3 DNA (partial): TGTGCCAGCAGCTTAGTTTCGGCGGGGGAAGGACTCGAG.

This clone was found a few times. CDR3 sequence: CASSIALGQNTDTQYF. CDR3 DNA (partial): TGTGCCAGTAGTATAGCTCTGGGACAAAACACAGATACG. This chain joins TRBV19 and TRBJ2-3, with TRBD1 as a possible D gene (6 bases). The read falls 3 residues short of the CDR3 end, and the missing part is taken from the germline J gene. V was pared by 1 base and J by 2 bases, with 13 bases between. The CDR3 runs 16 residues. Germline CDR1 is LNHDA and CDR2 is SQIVND (reference sequence). Full variable domain (remainder filled in from reference TRBV19 and TRBJ2-3): DGGITQSPKYLFRKEGQNVTLSCEQNLNHDAMYWYRQDPGQGLRLIYYSQIVNDFQKGDIAEGYSVSREKKESFPLTVTSAQKNPTAFYLCASSIALGQNTDTQYFGPGTRLTVL.